The 18 T cell receptor beta chains presented below share a single source sample, sequenced in a study of identical twins (TCRdb year 2016). The library was obtained by 5' RACE. The instrument given in TCRdb is Illumina HiSeq 2000. Using fastp trimming at Q25 and MiXCR clonotype assembly, TCRdb reanalyzed the public sequencing data and kept in-frame beta chains. CDR3 protein duplicates are merged, each entry listing the most common genes and DNA. The sample table lists some 600,000 distinct CDR3 sequences, about 7.1% of them with a count of one. The ten largest clonotypes hold less than 2% of the sample. This same sample was also part of a study on yellow fever vaccine responses in identical twins.

The sample comprised PBMCs. The receptors were gathered from a woman younger than 35 in good health.

This clonotype was counted between two and nine times. The V and J genes are TRBV5-5 and TRBJ1-4; a possible D gene is TRBD1 (5 bases). Germline values: CDR1 SGHKS, CDR2 YYEKEE (reference sequence). V was clipped by 0 bases and J by 4 bases, with 10 bases between them. The CDR3 length is 15 residues. CDR3: CASSLGQSNNEKLFF. The DNA for the CDR3 is TGTGCCAGCAGCTTGGGACAGAGCAATAATGAAAAACTGTTTTTT.

The table lists this clonotype with many counts. The V gene is TRBV12-3 or TRBV12-4, the J gene TRBJ2-3, with D perhaps matching TRBD1 (6 bases). The V gene lost 7 bases and the J gene lost 5 bases, with 10 bases spanning the gap. The CDR3 runs to 12 residues. CDR3 nucleotide sequence: TGTGCCAGCAAACGGGGACAAGATACGCAGTATTTT. Protein: CASKRGQDTQYF.

This clonotype was observed a few times. The chain recombines TRBV14 with TRBJ2-5; either TRBD1 or TRBD2 may fit D (5 bases each). V was shortened by 0 bases and J by 2 bases, with 10 bases between the two germline ends. In germline, CDR1 is SGHDN, CDR2 FVKESK. This CDR3 region has 15 residues. This CDR3 is CASSQERGLQETQYF. The CDR3 nucleotides are TGTGCCAGCAGCCAAGAGAGGGGCTTACAAGAGACCCAGTACTTC.

This clonotype appeared a few times. The rearrangement uses TRBV28 and TRBJ2-2; no reliable D call. CDR1 is MDHEN, CDR2 SYDVKM, per germline. The CDR3 runs to 13 residues. V shed 3 bases and J shed 2 bases, with 4 bases lying between them. CDR3 coding DNA: TGTGCCAGCAGTTTCATAAACACCGGGGAGCTGTTTTTT. Amino acid sequence: CASSFINTGELFF.

This sequence joins TRBV4-1 and TRBJ2-1; 11 nucleotides match TRBD2. Germline V gives CDR1 MGHRA, CDR2 YSYEKL. The CDR3 length is 19 residues. V shed 1 base and J 0 bases; nucleotides not matched to a gene: 8. The CDR3 sequence: CASSQGVSGGDPSYNEQFF. CDR3 coding DNA: TGCGCCAGCAGCCAAGGGGTTAGCGGGGGGGATCCCTCCTACAATGAGCAGTTCTTC.

This clonotype was counted only a few times. This sequence joins TRBV20-1 and TRBJ2-4; no definite D call. CDR3 size: 13 residues. Germline V lookup: CDR1 DFQATT, CDR2 SNEGSKA (reference sequence). Trimming took off 5 bases at V and 2 bases at J, with 10 bases between the two ends. CDR3 loop: CSAAWGSKNIQYF. Here the CDR3 DNA reads TGCAGTGCTGCGTGGGGATCCAAAAACATTCAGTACTTC.

There are many counts of this clonotype. V usage is TRBV20-1 and J usage is TRBJ2-3; 10 nucleotides match TRBD2. CDR3 length: 18 residues. The J segment lost 4 bases and the V segment lost 1 base, leaving 14 bases of the junction unmatched. Germline V gene sequence: CDR1 DFQATT, CDR2 SNEGSKA (reference sequence). The chain's CDR3 is CSARGMGLANPRADTQYF. The CDR3 DNA sequence: TGCAGTGCTAGAGGTATGGGACTAGCGAACCCGAGGGCAGATACGCAGTATTTT.

The genes are TRBV5-5 and TRBJ1-2, with a tentative D call TRBD1 (5 bases). Germline values: CDR1 SGHKS, CDR2 YYEKEE (reference sequence). The ends were cut back, 0 bases at V and 4 bases at J, with 7 bases in the middle. The CDR3 is 13 amino acids. CDR3 sequence (DNA): TGTGCCAGCAGCTTGGAGACAGTCTATGGCTACACCTTC. Amino acids: CASSLETVYGYTF.

The chain combines TRBV14 with TRBJ2-7; D unclear. CDR1 SGHDN and CDR2 FVKESK come from the germline V gene. The germline V and J ends were trimmed by 0 bases and 1 base, with 13 bases remaining between them. This CDR3 is 16 amino acids long. The CDR3 loop reads CASSQDMAGASYEQYF. The CDR3 nucleotides are TGTGCCAGCAGCCAAGATATGGCCGGAGCTTCCTACGAGCAGTACTTC.

This clonotype was detected only a few times. At one of its ends the junction is not consistent with the germline gene, which may arise from a read error. The chain combines TRBV20-1 with TRBJ2-5, with 8 bases that match TRBD2. CDR1 is DFQATT, CDR2 SNEGSKA, per germline (reference sequence). This CDR3 has 15 residues. In DNA form, the CDR3 reads TGCAGTGCTGGAGAGATAGCGGGGACTGTAGAGACCCAGTACTTC. This sequence encodes CSAGEIAGTVETQYF.

This clonotype has more than one count but fewer than ten. The V call is TRBV12-3 or TRBV12-4, the J call TRBJ1-2; D possibly corresponds to TRBD1 (5 bases). V was shortened by 8 bases and J by 3 bases, with 19 bases between the two germline ends. CDR3 length: 15 residues. CDR3 sequence (DNA): TGTGCCAGCGCCAACCGGGGGTCCGCCGACTATGGCTACACCTTC. This sequence encodes CASANRGSADYGYTF.

V usage is TRBV2 and J usage is TRBJ2-7; 9 bases line up with TRBD1. CDR1 is SNHLY, CDR2 FYNNEI, per germline. The CDR3 extends over 14 amino acids. The V and J ends lost 4 bases and 3 bases, in that order; junction bases with no gene match: 4. CDR3 sequence (DNA): TGTGCCAGCAGTGGTTCGACAGGGGGCTACGAGCAGTACGTC. This gives the protein CASSGSTGGYEQYV.

The chain carries TRBV20-1 and TRBJ2-2, with 7 bases fitting TRBD2. Unmatched junction bases numbered 7, after V lost 5 bases and J lost 1 base. From germline, CDR1 is DFQATT and CDR2 SNEGSKA (reference sequence). The CDR3 is 15 amino acids. The chain's CDR3 is CSAPALAGNTGELFF. CDR3 nucleotides: TGCAGTGCTCCCGCGTTAGCGGGGAACACCGGGGAGCTGTTTTTT.

This clonotype was detected many times. The gene calls are TRBV18 and TRBJ2-3; D not certain. Trimming removed 0 bases from V and 4 bases from J, with 14 bases in between. Germline V CDR1 and CDR2: KGHSH, LQKENI. This CDR3 is 16 amino acids long. The chain's CDR3 is CASSPPRTHKADTQYF. The CDR3 DNA is TGTGCCAGCTCACCACCACGGACGCACAAAGCAGATACGCAGTATTTT.

This clonotype has at least ten counts. This chain joins TRBV6-1 and TRBJ2-1; TRBD2 agrees at 13 bases. CDR3 length: 15 residues. With V trimmed by 7 bases and J by 4 bases, 4 bases remained unmatched. Germline CDR1 reads MNHNS; CDR2 reads SASEGT. The CDR3: CASNKGLAGYNEQFF. CDR3 nucleotides: TGTGCCAGCAACAAGGGACTAGCGGGGTACAATGAGCAGTTCTTC.

This sequence joins TRBV7-7 and TRBJ2-3; D is possibly TRBD1 (6 bases). V lost 1 base, J lost 2 bases, and 13 bases lay in between. Per germline, CDR1 SSHAT and CDR2 FNYEAQ (reference sequence). This CDR3 has 16 amino acids. The CDR3 nucleotides are TGTGCCAGCAGCTTAGGGACAGTCCTGGCCACAGATACGCAGTATTTT. It codes for CASSLGTVLATDTQYF. Supplemented by reference TRBV7-7 and TRBJ2-3, the full variable domain reads GAGVSQSPRYKVTKRGQDVTLRCDPISSHATLYWYQQALGQGPEFLTYFNYEAQPDKSGLPSDRFSAERPEGSISTLTIQRTEQRDSAMYRCASSLGTVLATDTQYFGPGTRLTVL.

The rearrangement uses TRBV12-3 or TRBV12-4 and TRBJ1-5, with D hard to call. CDR3 size: 15 residues. Deletions cut 5 bases from V and 4 bases from J, with 15 bases between. In DNA form, the CDR3 reads TGTGCCAGCAGTCTGGACCCGGCGGGGAATCAGCCCCAGCATTTT. It encodes CASSLDPAGNQPQHF.

V and J are TRBV3-1 and TRBJ1-1; 7 bases align to TRBD1. This CDR3 comprises 14 residues. V lost 5 bases, J lost 6 bases, and 9 bases stayed unmatched. Germline V lookup: CDR1 LGHDT, CDR2 YNNKEL (reference sequence). Written as DNA, the CDR3 is TGTGCCAGCAGCGACGCCTCGACAGGGTCTGAAGCTTTCTTT. Translating it yields CASSDASTGSEAFF.